Each of the 16 T cell receptor beta chains below was sequenced from the same sample in a study of naive and memory T cell subsets. Findings and limits, study-wide: Naive repertoires, especially CD8, held a few larger clonotypes, possibly memory cells re-expressing CD45RA.

Both TRBC1 and TRBC2 were covered by a beta constant-region primer of two equimolar oligonucleotides. The ligated cDNA underwent four PCR rounds using SP2 and nested alpha and beta constant-region primers. MiXCR, run by TCRdb on the UMI-ligation and nested PCR reads, gives a single entry per CDR3 protein. The data show roughly 97,000 distinct CDR3 sequences, about 14% seen once. No cognate antigen is known for these TCRs. The sequenced material came from naive CD8+ T cells from blood. Receptors originate from a human donor in good health.

This CDR3 is CASSPRGGLHEQFF. The CDR3 DNA reads TGTGCCAGCAGCCCGAGGGGGGGGCTCCATGAGCAGTTCTTC. The rearrangement uses TRBV12-3 or TRBV12-4 and TRBJ2-1; D possibly corresponds to TRBD2 (7 bases). This CDR3 has 14 amino acids. Trimming cost V 6 bases and J 8 bases, with 17 bases left between them.

This clonotype was seen repeatedly, ten times or more. V is TRBV24-1 and J is TRBJ1-1; perhaps TRBD1 as D (5 bases). V dropped 3 bases and J dropped 1 base, with 14 bases sitting between them. The germline CDR1 and CDR2 sequences are KGHDR and SFDVKD. This CDR3 has 16 residues. The DNA of the CDR3 is TGTGCCACCAGTGATGGGGGACGCGGGGAGAACACTGAAGCTTTCTTT. It yields the protein CATSDGGRGENTEAFF.

In its sample, this clonotype was seen a few times. This chain joins TRBV12-3 or TRBV12-4 and TRBJ2-7; no definite D call. The CDR3 covers 12 residues. V lost 6 bases, J lost 5 bases, and 11 bases lay in between. The CDR3: CASRAHRDEQYF. CDR3 nucleotides: TGTGCCAGCAGAGCTCATAGGGACGAGCAGTACTTC.

This clonotype was observed a few times. The CDR3 DNA reads as TGTGCCAGCAGCTTACCGGTCGGCGGGGTGGAAAAACTGTTTTTT. Protein: CASSLPVGGVEKLFF. This chain uses TRBV11-1 with TRBJ1-4; no clear D. The CDR3 is 15 residues long. V was pared by 2 bases and J by 8 bases, with 15 bases between. Germline lookup yields CDR1 SGHAT and CDR2 FQDESV (reference sequence).

The sample holds a few counts of this clonotype. V gene TRBV4-2 combines with J gene TRBJ2-5, with D tentatively TRBD1 (5 bases). The V gene lost 0 bases and the J gene lost 2 bases, with 13 bases spanning the gap. The CDR3 contains 16 residues. Per germline, CDR1 LGHNA and CDR2 YNFKEQ. In nucleotides, the CDR3 is TGTGCCAGCAGCCAAGAAGGGGCTTATCTACAAGAGACCCAGTACTTC. Its protein product is CASSQEGAYLQETQYF.

In its sample, this clonotype was seen many times. This rearrangement joins TRBV14 to TRBJ2-7, with 8 bases that match TRBD1. V was pared by 0 bases and J by 12 bases, with 16 bases of the junction left unmatched. The length of the CDR3 is 16 residues. Germline assignment: CDR1 SGHDN and CDR2 FVKESK. The CDR3 DNA is TGTGCCAGCAGCCAAGATGGACAGGGTGTGATGAACTTAAGGTACTTC. Its translation: CASSQDGQGVMNLRYF. The full variable domain, rest sourced from reference TRBV14 and TRBJ2-7, is EAGVTQFPSHSVIEKGQTVTLRCDPISGHDNLYWYRRVMGKEIKFLLHFVKESKQDESGMPNNRFLAERTGGTYSTLKVQPAELEDSGVYFCASSQDGQGVMNLRYFGPGTRLTVT.

This clonotype appeared a few times. The chain couples TRBV15 to TRBJ2-1; D is uncertain. Germline V lookup: CDR1 LNHNV, CDR2 YYDKDF (reference sequence). The germline V and J ends were trimmed by 1 base and 6 bases, with 7 bases remaining between them. This CDR3 contains 13 residues. Here the CDR3 reads CATSRVRFNEQFF. The CDR3 DNA sequence: TGTGCCACCAGCAGAGTGCGATTCAATGAGCAGTTCTTC.

This clonotype was counted at least ten times. The chain is built from TRBV9 and TRBJ2-7, with 7 positions matching TRBD2. Unmatched junction bases numbered 5, after V lost 0 bases and J lost 5 bases. Germline V gene sequence: CDR1 SGDLS, CDR2 YYNGEE. This CDR3 comprises 14 residues. The CDR3 DNA reads TGTGCCAGCAGCGTAGTGGCCGGGGGGAACGAGCAGTACTTC. This sequence encodes CASSVVAGGNEQYF.

Many counts were recorded for this clonotype. The rearrangement joins TRBV19 to TRBJ2-6; D is possibly TRBD1 or TRBD2 (5 bases each). The length of the CDR3 is 14 residues. Germline CDR1 LNHDA, CDR2 SQIVND (reference sequence). Trimming removed 11 bases at V and 2 bases at J, with 13 bases between. The CDR3 DNA is TGTGCCTCCAGTAGGGGAGCTGGGGCCAACGTCCTGACTTTC. Translated, it gives CASSRGAGANVLTF.

V gene TRBV9 combines with J gene TRBJ1-1, with D perhaps matching TRBD1 (5 bases). Germline V lookup: CDR1 SGDLS, CDR2 YYNGEE. Trimming stripped 3 bases from V and 0 bases from J, with 15 bases between. This CDR3 contains 16 residues. The CDR3 is CASSETVGAMNTEAFF. The CDR3, as DNA: TGTGCCAGCAGCGAGACAGTCGGGGCGATGAACACTGAAGCTTTCTTT.

This clonotype appeared a few times. For the CDR3, the DNA is TGTGCCACCAGCAGAGATTTTAGCGTTGTTGAAGCTTTCTTT. Translated, it gives CATSRDFSVVEAFF. The chain couples TRBV15 to TRBJ1-1; D is undetermined. V shed 0 bases and J shed 7 bases, with 12 bases lying between them. CDR3 length equals 14 residues. Germline CDR1 reads LNHNV; CDR2 reads YYDKDF (reference sequence).

Of note for this clonotype: A clone one base away is much larger, so this may be a read error. This sequence joins TRBV7-9 and TRBJ1-4, with D possibly matching TRBD1 (6 bases). The CDR3 consists of 16 residues. CDR1 and CDR2 from the germline V gene are SEHNR and FQNEAQ (reference sequence). V lost 2 bases and J lost 7, with 17 bases in between. CDR3 in DNA: TGTGCCAGCAGCTTAACAGGGATGATTGGAGGTGAAAAACTGTTTTTT. Amino acid sequence: CASSLTGMIGGEKLFF.

This clonotype was counted only a few times. The chain joins TRBV7-3 to TRBJ2-3; 9 positions match TRBD2. With V trimmed by 2 bases and J by 3 bases, 3 bases remained unmatched. CDR3 length: 15 amino acids. Germline assignment: CDR1 SGHTA and CDR2 FQGTGA. The CDR3 region has the DNA TGTGCCAGCAGCTTAGCGGGAGGGATAACAGATACGCAGTATTTT. Protein product: CASSLAGGITDTQYF.

This clonotype was counted a few times. The chain couples TRBV29-1 to TRBJ2-7, with D perhaps matching TRBD1 (6 bases). This CDR3 spans 13 amino acids. Between the trimmed V and J ends, which lost 3 bases and 1 base, there was a span of 10 bases. The germline gives CDR1 SQVTM, CDR2 ANQGSEA. Written as DNA, the CDR3 is TGCAGCGTTGACCGGGACAATTCCTACGAGCAGTACTTC. Translation: CSVDRDNSYEQYF.

The chain has TRBV4-2 and TRBJ2-3, with 7 nucleotides matching TRBD2. The junction had 18 bases not matched to a gene; V was cut back by 3 bases and J by 6 bases. Germline-derived CDR1 and CDR2 are LGHNA and YNFKEQ. This CDR3 contains 18 residues. The CDR3 coding sequence is TGTGCCAGCAGCCAGCCAGCCAGTCGCGGGAGAGCGGTGGATACGCAGTATTTT. The encoded protein is CASSQPASRGRAVDTQYF.

This clonotype has just a few counts. The chain is built from TRBV30 and TRBJ1-1; D is possibly TRBD1 (5 bases). The CDR3 has 12 residues. The V gene's germline CDR1 is GTSNPN and CDR2 SVGIG (reference sequence). The V end lost 3 bases, the J end lost 8 bases, and 13 bases lay between the germline ends. The CDR3 DNA reads as TGTGCCTGGAGCGATGTGGGACCCGAAGCTTTCTTT. Its translation is CAWSDVGPEAFF.